This is a list of T cell receptor beta chains from one sample in a study of blood T cell repertoires in COVID-19. TCRdb's table, derived via immunoSEQ multiplex PCR, lists solely in-frame clones and lacks some. The table includes roughly 520,000 clones, around 89% detected once. The sample was PBMCs or T cells enriched from blood (not recorded which). These receptors were obtained from a woman aged 40 to 50 who had recovered from COVID-19. Each CDR3 is given with its conserved first and last residue. A D gene is named only where the DNA matches it firmly. The size field is filled for only some rows; it gives once, few, many or a size class.

clone_size	cdr3_length	d_call	v_call	j_call	cdr3_aa	cdr3_nt
NA	15	NA	TRBV27	TRBJ1-5	CASREWGGNNQPQHF	TGTGCCAGCAGAGAGTGGGGGGGCAACAATCAGCCCCAGCATTTT
NA	15	TRBD1	TRBV25-1	TRBJ1-2	CASSGPGQTTYGYTF	TGTGCCAGCAGTGGGCCGGGACAGACCACCTATGGCTACACCTTC
NA	16	TRBD1	TRBV6-5	TRBJ1-2	CASSSRPGQGGYGYTF	TGTGCCAGCAGTTCCCGACCCGGACAGGGGGGATATGGCTACACCTTC
NA	14	TRBD2	TRBV3-1/TRBV3-2	TRBJ2-7	CASSPRTSSYEQYF	TGTGCCAGCAGCCCTCGGACTAGCAGCTACGAGCAGTACTTC
NA	15	TRBD2	TRBV6-5	TRBJ2-3	CASSRRLAGGDTQYF	TGTGCCAGCAGTCGCCGACTAGCGGGAGGGGATACGCAGTATTTT
NA	15	NA	TRBV29-1	TRBJ1-1	CSVHPTAQMGPEAFF	TGCAGCGTCCATCCAACGGCCCAAATGGGGCCTGAAGCTTTCTTT
once	14	TRBD1	TRBV6-5	TRBJ1-1	CASSYTGTGLEAFF	TGTGCCAGCAGTTACACCGGGACAGGACTTGAAGCTTTCTTT
once	11	TRBD1	TRBV20-1	TRBJ1-6	CSASPLDRGQF	TGCAGTGCTAGCCCCTTAGACAGGGGCCAATTC
NA	14	NA	TRBV7-2	TRBJ2-1	CASSFSGLYNEQFF	TGTGCCAGCAGCTTCAGCGGGCTTTACAATGAGCAGTTCTTC
NA	12	NA	TRBV6-2/TRBV6-3	TRBJ1-5	CASSHRDQPQHF	TGTGCCAGCAGCCACAGGGATCAGCCCCAGCATTTT
once	17	TRBD1	TRBV27	TRBJ1-4	CASSSFSRDRVKEKLFF	TGTGCCAGCAGTTCCTTCTCCCGGGACAGGGTTAAAGAAAAACTGTTTTTT
NA	14	NA	TRBV18	TRBJ2-6	CASTDGTGANVLTF	TGTGCCAGCACCGACGGGACTGGGGCCAACGTCCTGACTTTC
NA	12	NA	TRBV24-1	TRBJ1-2	CATEEVGYGYTF	TGTGCCACCGAGGAAGTGGGCTATGGCTACACCTTC
once	17	NA	TRBV5-5	TRBJ2-7	CASSYGFGVGRSYEQYF	TGTGCCAGCAGCTACGGTTTCGGAGTCGGCCGCTCCTACGAGCAGTACTTC
NA	14	NA	TRBV12-5	TRBJ2-3	CASGPYSATDTQYF	TGTGCTAGTGGACCCTATTCCGCCACAGATACGCAGTATTTT
NA	14	NA	TRBV30	TRBJ1-6	CAWSVVGENSPLHF	TGTGCCTGGAGTGTAGTAGGGGAAAATTCACCCCTCCACTTT
once	15	TRBD2	TRBV9	TRBJ2-7	CASSPGGGRGYEQYF	TGTGCCAGCAGCCCAGGTGGCGGGAGGGGTTACGAGCAGTACTTC
NA	15	NA	TRBV5-1	TRBJ2-1	CASSLLFQSYNEQFF	TGCGCCAGCAGCTTGCTTTTTCAGTCCTACAATGAGCAGTTCTTC
once	12	TRBD2	TRBV15	TRBJ2-5	CATGLAGETQYF	TGTGCCACCGGACTAGCGGGAGAGACCCAGTACTTC
NA	14	NA	TRBV6-5	TRBJ1-1	CASSYSGRETEAFF	TGTGCCAGCAGTTACAGCGGGCGGGAGACTGAAGCTTTCTTT
NA	15	TRBD1	TRBV7-2	TRBJ1-5	CASSLYQGVGQPQHF	TGTGCCAGCAGCTTATATCAGGGGGTCGGTCAGCCCCAGCATTTT
NA	11	NA	TRBV20-1	TRBJ1-2	CSARSPGLFTF	TGCAGTGCTAGGAGCCCAGGGCTATTCACCTTC
NA	15	TRBD1	TRBV4-3	TRBJ2-7	CASSQGTGALYEQYF	TGCGCCAGCAGCCAAGGGACAGGTGCACTCTACGAGCAGTACTTC
NA	15	TRBD1	TRBV19	TRBJ2-3	CASSDRGELTDTQYF	TGTGCCAGTAGTGACAGGGGGGAGTTGACAGATACGCAGTATTTT
once	15	TRBD1	TRBV5-8	TRBJ1-5	CASSTGQGRNQPQHF	TGTGCCAGCAGCACAGGACAGGGTCGGAATCAGCCCCAGCATTTT
few	15	NA	TRBV7-9	TRBJ2-5	CASSPNLQGQETQYF	TGTGCCAGCAGCCCAAACTTACAGGGCCAAGAGACCCAGTACTTC
few	12	NA	TRBV5-1	TRBJ2-7	CASRGLHYEQYF	TGCGCCAGCAGGGGCCTCCACTACGAGCAGTACTTC
NA	15	TRBD1	TRBV19	TRBJ1-2	CASRSLLGGGYGYTF	TGTGCCAGTCGCTCTCTCCTAGGGGGCGGCTATGGCTACACCTTC
NA	16	TRBD1	TRBV19	TRBJ1-2	CASSIGGQGSGYGYTF	TGTGCCAGTAGTATCGGGGGACAGGGTTCGGGCTATGGCTACACCTTC
NA	15	NA	TRBV19	TRBJ1-5	CASSIDASPNQPQHF	TGTGCCAGTAGTATAGACGCGTCCCCAAATCAGCCCCAGCATTTT
NA	17	TRBD1	TRBV11-3	TRBJ1-1	CASSYDRGRFVNTEAFF	TGTGCCAGCAGCTACGACAGGGGGCGATTCGTGAACACTGAAGCTTTCTTT
NA	12	NA	TRBV12-3/TRBV12-4	TRBJ2-7	CASSLPGLEQYF	TGTGCCAGCAGTTTACCAGGGCTCGAGCAGTACTTC
NA	15	TRBD1	TRBV11-2	TRBJ2-5	CASSRRTGTLETQYF	TGTGCCAGCAGCCGCCGGACAGGGACCCTGGAGACCCAGTACTTC
NA	15	TRBD1	TRBV5-5	TRBJ1-5	CASSGGQGAYQPQHF	TGTGCCAGCAGCGGGGGACAGGGAGCCTATCAGCCCCAGCATTTT
once	13	NA	TRBV5-4	TRBJ2-7	CASSLFEGTEQYF	TGTGCCAGCAGCTTGTTCGAGGGAACCGAGCAGTACTTC
NA	15	TRBD2	TRBV27	TRBJ2-7	CASSNRLAGTYEQYF	TGTGCCAGCAGCAACCGACTAGCGGGCACCTACGAGCAGTACTTC
once	15	TRBD2	TRBV18	TRBJ2-1	CASSPALADLNEQFF	TGTGCCAGCTCACCGGCACTAGCGGACCTCAATGAGCAGTTCTTC
NA	14	NA	TRBV7-2	TRBJ1-2	CASSPPDRNYGYTF	TGTGCCAGCAGCCCCCCCGACAGAAATTATGGCTACACCTTC
NA	13	NA	TRBV5-1	TRBJ1-6	CASSLDSDSPLHF	TGCGCCAGCAGCTTGGATAGCGATTCACCCCTCCACTTT
NA	13	NA	TRBV5-1	TRBJ1-1	CASSFGRNTEAFF	TGCGCCAGCAGCTTTGGTAGGAACACTGAAGCTTTCTTT
NA	12	NA	TRBV11-2	TRBJ1-2	CASSVGGYGYTF	TGTGCCAGCAGCGTGGGAGGCTATGGCTACACCTTC
NA	16	NA	TRBV5-8	TRBJ1-5	CASSFGPARPNQPQHF	TGTGCCAGCAGTTTTGGGCCGGCCCGCCCCAATCAGCCCCAGCATTTT
NA	19	TRBD2	TRBV7-6	TRBJ2-5	CASSPARGSGRAIVETQYF	TGTGCCAGCAGCCCCGCGCGGGGGAGCGGGAGGGCCATCGTTGAGACCCAGTACTTC
NA	17	NA	TRBV21-1	TRBJ2-1	CASSEKWLAGDYNEQFF	TGTGCCAGCAGCGAAAAGTGGCTAGCGGGAGATTACAATGAGCAGTTCTTC
NA	15	TRBD1	TRBV7-2	TRBJ1-5	CASDTGQGFTQPQHF	TGTGCCAGTGATACGGGACAGGGTTTTACTCAGCCCCAGCATTTT
NA	14	NA	TRBV6-5	TRBJ2-1	CASSPKRGVYEQFF	TGTGCCAGCAGCCCGAAACGGGGTGTCTATGAGCAGTTCTTC
NA	15	NA	TRBV6-2/TRBV6-3	TRBJ2-2	CASSYGTSNTGELFF	TGTGCCAGCAGTTACGGGACTTCCAACACCGGGGAGCTGTTTTTT
NA	14	NA	TRBV7-2	TRBJ2-1	CASSSGLLYNEQFF	TGTGCCAGCAGCTCGGGACTCCTCTACAATGAGCAGTTCTTC
NA	19	TRBD1	TRBV30	TRBJ1-5	CAWSLYGQGVRGSNQPQHF	TGTGCCTGGAGTTTGTATGGACAGGGGGTCCGGGGGAGCAATCAGCCCCAGCATTTT
NA	15	NA	TRBV11-2	TRBJ2-1	CASSLAGGTHNEQFF	TGTGCCAGCAGCTTAGCTGGCGGGACCCACAATGAGCAGTTCTTC